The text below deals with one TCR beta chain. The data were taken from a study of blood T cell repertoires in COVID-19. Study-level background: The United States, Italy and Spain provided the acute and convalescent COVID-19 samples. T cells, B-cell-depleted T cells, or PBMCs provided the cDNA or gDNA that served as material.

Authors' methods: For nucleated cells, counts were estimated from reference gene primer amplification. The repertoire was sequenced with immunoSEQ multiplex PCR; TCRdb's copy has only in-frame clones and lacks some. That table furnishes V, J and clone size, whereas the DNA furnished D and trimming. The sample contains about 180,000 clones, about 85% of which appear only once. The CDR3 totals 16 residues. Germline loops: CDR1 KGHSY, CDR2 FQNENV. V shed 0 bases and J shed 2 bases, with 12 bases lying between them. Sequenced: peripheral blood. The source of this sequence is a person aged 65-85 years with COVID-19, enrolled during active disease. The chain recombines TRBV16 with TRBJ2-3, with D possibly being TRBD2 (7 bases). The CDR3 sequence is CASSQSSGGPTDTQYF. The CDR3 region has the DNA TGTGCCAGCAGCCAATCATCCGGGGGGCCCACAGATACGCAGTATTTT.